The TCR beta chain under discussion was sequenced for a study of blood T cell repertoires in COVID-19. The protocol was immunoSEQ multiplex PCR, while the TCRdb copy is restricted to in-frame clones and leaves out a portion. The data show approximately 230,000 clones, almost 85% seen once. V was shortened by 2 bases and J by 8 bases, with 4 bases between the two germline ends. This CDR3 contains 11 residues. Cohort 3 donors were reported recovered after two negative PCRs, clearance, or symptom resolution. The origin of this receptor is a man between 40 and 49 years old who had recovered from COVID-19. V usage is TRBV12-3 or TRBV12-4 and J usage is TRBJ2-1, with D unclear. Sequencing was carried out using PBMCs or T cells enriched from blood (not recorded which). The CDR3 loop reads CASSLIYEQFF. CDR3 coding DNA: TGTGCCAGCAGTTTAATATATGAGCAGTTCTTC.